The clone carrying this T cell receptor beta chain has just a few counts. Here immunoSEQ multiplex PCR was the method, and the copy in TCRdb shows in-frame clones only, minus some. The sample gives around 94,000 clones, around 83% of which show up once; 5% is in the top ten. These data are taken from a study of T cell responses to AZD1222 COVID-19 vaccine. Germline V CDR1 and CDR2: MDHEN, SYDVKM. V gave up 3 bases and J gave up 3 bases, with 12 bases separating them. There are 15 residues in the CDR3. The receptor was isolated from an adult in good health. V usage is TRBV28 and J usage is TRBJ1-3, with D perhaps TRBD1 (5 bases). The material was peripheral blood, obtained on day 0 of AZD1222 vaccination. The CDR3 region is CASSFGTSLGNTIYF. The CDR3 region has the DNA TGTGCCAGCAGTTTCGGGACCTCTCTTGGAAACACCATATATTTT.